A selection of T cell receptor beta chains follows, all from one sample in a study of T-cell memory formation after mild COVID-19. Each CDR3 protein gets one entry after TCRdb re-called the 5' RACE reads with MiXCR. Among about 400,000 distinct CDR3 sequences listed, 20% to 30% were seen once. Source material: PBMCs or a T cell subset sorted from them (not recorded which). All receptors come from an adult woman who had mild COVID-19 (a few samples of this study predate the infection). Cell type and time point are not known. Both conserved end residues are part of each CDR3. A D gene is named only where the DNA matches it firmly. Clone size is stated in some rows and not others, as once, few, many or a class when expanded.

J: TRBJ2-3
D: TRBD2
size: NA
V: TRBV19
DNA: TGTGCCAGTAGGTCCTTTGGACGGGAGGTCCGCACAGATACGCAGTATTTT
CDR3: CASRSFGREVRTDTQYF

J: TRBJ2-7
D: TRBD1
size: NA
V: TRBV13
DNA: TGTGCCAGCAGCTTCACGGGACAGGGTACTTACGAGCAGTACTTC
CDR3: CASSFTGQGTYEQYF

J: TRBJ2-5
D: TRBD2
size: few
V: TRBV5-1
DNA: TGCGCCAGCGAAGTAGCGGGAGGGAAGGAGACCCAGTACTTC
CDR3: CASEVAGGKETQYF

J: TRBJ1-1
D: NA
size: few
V: TRBV5-5
DNA: TGTGCCAGCAGCTTGGTGTCAGGGAGGAACACTGAAGCTTTCTTT
CDR3: CASSLVSGRNTEAFF

J: TRBJ2-5
D: NA
size: NA
V: TRBV15
DNA: TGTGCCACCAGCAGAGCGGGGGAAGAGACCCAGTACTTC
CDR3: CATSRAGEETQYF

J: TRBJ2-5
D: NA
size: NA
V: TRBV29-1
DNA: TGCAGCGTTTTAGGGAATTGGGAGACCCAGTACTTC
CDR3: CSVLGNWETQYF

J: TRBJ2-7
D: NA
size: few
V: TRBV12-3/TRBV12-4
DNA: TGTGCCAGCAGTTTGGAAGGACAGCTGGAGGAGCAGTACTTC
CDR3: CASSLEGQLEEQYF

J: TRBJ1-2
D: NA
size: NA
V: TRBV2
DNA: TGTGCCAGCAGGGGGACGATCTATGGCTACACCTTC
CDR3: CASRGTIYGYTF

J: TRBJ1-5
D: NA
size: NA
V: TRBV12-3/TRBV12-4
DNA: TGTGCCAGCAGCCACAGGGTTGGCCAGCCCCAGCATTTT
CDR3: CASSHRVGQPQHF

J: TRBJ2-1
D: TRBD2
size: NA
V: TRBV24-1
DNA: TGTGCCACCAGTGACCTGGGACTAGCGGGAGGCCCCGATGAGCAGTTCTTC
CDR3: CATSDLGLAGGPDEQFF

J: TRBJ2-2
D: NA
size: few
V: TRBV5-4
DNA: TGTGCCAGCAGTAGGCAGTTCGGGGAGCTGTTTTTT
CDR3: CASSRQFGELFF

J: TRBJ2-7
D: NA
size: few
V: TRBV6-2/TRBV6-3
DNA: TGTGCCAGCAGTTCCACGGGGGAAGGGGACTACGAGCAGTACTTC
CDR3: CASSSTGEGDYEQYF

J: TRBJ1-1
D: NA
size: NA
V: TRBV28
DNA: TGTGCCAGCAGTTTCCTCGACAGAACTGAAGCTTTCTTT
CDR3: CASSFLDRTEAFF

J: TRBJ1-1
D: TRBD1
size: NA
V: TRBV7-2
DNA: TGTGCCAGCAGTGTTACAGGGGGCGACGTGAACGCTTTCTTT
CDR3: CASSVTGGDVNAFF

J: TRBJ2-7
D: NA
size: few
V: TRBV21-1
DNA: TGTGCCAGCAGCAAAGGCCGGAGGCCCTACGAGCAGTACTTC
CDR3: CASSKGRRPYEQYF

J: TRBJ1-1
D: TRBD1
size: NA
V: TRBV12-3/TRBV12-4
DNA: TGTGCCAGCAGTTATCTAAACGGACAGGGGGACACTGAAGCTTTCTTT
CDR3: CASSYLNGQGDTEAFF

J: TRBJ1-2
D: NA
size: many
V: TRBV5-5
DNA: TGTGCCAGCAGCTTGGCTGCTTTGAATCTTAACTATGGCTACACCTTC
CDR3: CASSLAALNLNYGYTF

J: TRBJ2-7
D: TRBD2
size: NA
V: TRBV4-2
DNA: TGTGCCAGCAGCCGTTACGGGGCGGGAGGCCCAGGGGAGCAGTACTTC
CDR3: CASSRYGAGGPGEQYF

J: TRBJ1-6
D: TRBD1
size: NA
V: TRBV12-3/TRBV12-4
DNA: TGTGCCAGCAGCTCGGACAGGCAGGGGAATTCACCCCTCCACTTT
CDR3: CASSSDRQGNSPLHF

J: TRBJ2-3
D: NA
size: NA
V: TRBV3-1
DNA: TGTGCCAGCAGCCGGCAAACGAGCACAGATACGCAGTATTTT
CDR3: CASSRQTSTDTQYF

J: TRBJ1-6
D: NA
size: NA
V: TRBV7-9
DNA: TGTGCCAGCAGCTTTAGACAGTATAATTCACCCCTCCACTTT
CDR3: CASSFRQYNSPLHF

J: TRBJ2-7
D: TRBD2
size: few
V: TRBV20-1
DNA: TGCAGTGCTGGGACTAGGCGGGGGGCGTACGAGCAGTACTTC
CDR3: CSAGTRRGAYEQYF

J: TRBJ2-2
D: TRBD1
size: NA
V: TRBV7-8
DNA: TGTGCCAGCAGCTCACAAGGACAGGGGTATACCGGGGAGCTGTCTTTT
CDR3: CASSSQGQGYTGELSF

J: TRBJ1-1
D: NA
size: NA
V: TRBV5-1
DNA: TGCGCCAGCAGCTTGAGCGGGACTACGAACACTGAAGCTTTCTTT
CDR3: CASSLSGTTNTEAFF

J: TRBJ2-3
D: TRBD1
size: NA
V: TRBV15
DNA: TGTGCCACCAGCAGGAACACAGGGGGCCCAGATACGCAGTATTTT
CDR3: CATSRNTGGPDTQYF

J: TRBJ1-5
D: TRBD1
size: NA
V: TRBV12-3/TRBV12-4
DNA: TGTGCCAGCAGTTTATGGACAGGGGGCCAGCCCCAGCATTTT
CDR3: CASSLWTGGQPQHF

J: TRBJ2-2
D: TRBD1
size: NA
V: TRBV9
DNA: TGTGCCAGCAGCGTAGCCTGGACAGGGCCTAACACCGGGGAGCTGTTTTTT
CDR3: CASSVAWTGPNTGELFF